This entry lists 16 T cell receptor beta chains sequenced from one sample in a study of response to subunit inactivated influenza vaccine. TCRdb itself ran the RT-PCR reads through MiXCR, one entry per CDR3 protein. This sample yields about 180,000 distinct CDR3 sequences, of which about 9.3% are seen a single time; approximately 11% belongs to the top ten. The material was non-naive T cells sorted from PBMCs, obtained on the day of vaccination. The receptors originated from a man aged 50-59 years who received an inactivated influenza vaccine.

This rearrangement joins TRBV5-1 to TRBJ2-7; 8 bases are shared with TRBD1. V was clipped by 3 bases and J by 0 bases; unmatched bases: 11. This CDR3 comprises 17 residues. Germline V gene data show CDR1 as SGHRS and CDR2 as YFSETQ. In nucleotides, the CDR3 is TGCGCCAGCAGCTCCCTGGCGATAGGACAGGGCTCCTACGAGCAGTACTTC. This translates into CASSSLAIGQGSYEQYF.

This clonotype was counted only a few times. V and J are TRBV4-1 and TRBJ2-5; 8 nucleotides agree with TRBD2. V was pared by 1 base and J by 2 bases, with 6 bases of the junction left unmatched. There are 16 residues in the CDR3. Looked up from germline, CDR1 is MGHRA and CDR2 is YSYEKL. The CDR3 region has the DNA TGCGCCAGCAGCCAAGCGGTCGCGGGGGGACAAGAGACCCAGTACTTC. It is translated as CASSQAVAGGQETQYF.

This clonotype was seen more than once but under ten times. The chain recombines TRBV9 with TRBJ1-2; D call uncertain. V lost 0 bases and J 7 bases, leaving 19 bases between the germline ends. CDR1 and CDR2 (germline): SGDLS, YYNGEE. The CDR3 runs 16 residues. The CDR3 loop is CASSVDRPGRSTGYTF. The DNA for the CDR3 is TGTGCCAGCAGCGTAGATCGTCCGGGTAGGAGCACTGGCTACACCTTC.

With respect to this clonotype: A much larger clone lies one base from this, so it may be a read error. The chain recombines TRBV24-1 with TRBJ2-7, with D unresolved. The CDR3 covers 14 residues. Germline V CDR1 and CDR2: KGHDR, SFDVKD. V was clipped by 6 bases and J by 4 bases, with 15 bases between them. Here the CDR3 reads CATSSSSRSYEQYF. In nucleotides, the CDR3 is TGTGCCACCAGTTCGTCGAGTCGTAGTTACGAGCAGTACTTC.

The chain combines TRBV5-1 with TRBJ1-2; D is perhaps TRBD1 (5 bases). V lost 4 bases and J 4 bases, leaving 14 bases between the germline ends. From germline, CDR1 is SGHRS and CDR2 YFSETQ. The CDR3 contains 14 residues. The DNA for the CDR3 is TGCGCCAGCAGCCCGGACACTTACGTCTATGGCTACACCTTC. The encoded protein is CASSPDTYVYGYTF.

The chain couples TRBV10-3 to TRBJ1-5; perhaps TRBD1 as D (6 bases). This CDR3 region has 16 residues. V was clipped by 10 bases and J by 3 bases, with 22 bases between them. Germline V lookup: CDR1 ENHRY, CDR2 SYGVKD. The CDR3 spells CATRGGSRTDNQPQHF. CDR3 nucleotide sequence: TGTGCCACTAGAGGGGGAAGTCGGACAGACAATCAGCCCCAGCATTTT.

This rearrangement joins TRBV4-1 to TRBJ1-1; weak D call: TRBD1 (5 bases). Per germline, CDR1 MGHRA and CDR2 YSYEKL. V was shortened by 6 bases and J by 2 bases, with 10 bases between the two germline ends. This CDR3 has 13 amino acids. The CDR3 sequence is CASRKGDNTEAFF. CDR3 DNA sequence: TGCGCCAGCAGAAAAGGGGATAACACTGAAGCTTTCTTT.

This chain links TRBV5-1 with TRBJ1-3; 10 nucleotides match TRBD1. Germline V gene sequence: CDR1 SGHRS, CDR2 YFSETQ. The CDR3 runs to 18 residues. Unmatched junction bases numbered 7, after V lost 0 bases and J lost 1 base. The CDR3 reads CASSLGQGAVFSGNTIYF. The CDR3 bases are TGCGCCAGCAGCTTGGGACAGGGGGCCGTTTTTTCTGGAAACACCATATATTTT.

The CDR3 coding sequence is TGCGCCAGCAGCTCGAGCTCCTACGAGCAGTACTTC. Translated: CASSSSSYEQYF. This sequence joins TRBV5-1 and TRBJ2-7; unclear D gene. This CDR3 has 12 amino acids. From germline, CDR1 is SGHRS and CDR2 YFSETQ. V shed 3 bases and J shed 0 bases, with 4 bases lying between them. Based on the CDR3 plus reference TRBV5-1 and TRBJ2-7, the full variable domain is KAGVTQTPRYLIKTRGQQVTLSCSPISGHRSVSWYQQTPGQGLQFLFEYFSETQRNKGNFPGRFSGRQFSNSRSEMNVSTLELGDSALYLCASSSSSYEQYFGPGTRLTVT.

This clonotype occurred many times. The chain employs TRBV29-1 and TRBJ2-5; D is uncertain. This CDR3 contains 12 residues. Looked up from germline, CDR1 is SQVTM and CDR2 is ANQGSEA. The V and J ends lost 5 bases and 2 bases respectively, with 9 bases between them. CDR3 sequence: CSVSGIQETQYF. As DNA, the CDR3 is TGCAGCGTTAGTGGTATTCAAGAGACCCAGTACTTC.

This clonotype was seen many times. The chain recombines TRBV20-1 with TRBJ2-7, with D perhaps TRBD1 (5 bases). Germline-derived CDR1 and CDR2 are DFQATT and SNEGSKA (reference sequence). The CDR3 sequence is 13 residues long. V was trimmed by 3 bases and J by 1 base, leaving 10 bases between them. CDR3 in amino acids: CSASDRHSYEQYF. The CDR3, as DNA: TGCAGTGCTAGCGACAGACATTCCTACGAGCAGTACTTC.

This clonotype was observed at least ten times. DNA of the CDR3: TGTGCCAGCAGTCACAGGCGCGGGACAGGTGGGACCTACGAGCAGTACTTC. Translating it yields CASSHRRGTGGTYEQYF. V usage is TRBV6-5 and J usage is TRBJ2-7; 8 nucleotides agree with TRBD1. V gave up 5 bases and J gave up 2 bases; unmatched junction bases: 14. The germline V gene encodes CDR1 MNHEY and CDR2 SVGAGI. The CDR3 runs to 17 residues.

This clonotype was observed a handful of times. The chain uses TRBV7-9 and TRBJ2-7, with 9 bases fitting TRBD1. V was clipped by 5 bases and J by 2 bases; unmatched bases: 10. The CDR3 spans 16 residues. Germline V lookup: CDR1 SEHNR, CDR2 FQNEAQ (reference sequence). The CDR3 DNA reads TGTGCCAGCAGCGCATCCGGGACAGGGTTGACCTACGAGCAGTACTTC. It is translated as CASSASGTGLTYEQYF. Using reference TRBV7-9 and TRBJ2-7 for the parts outside the CDR3, the full variable domain is DTGVSQNPRHKITKRGQNVTFRCDPISEHNRLYWYRQTLGQGPEFLTYFQNEAQLEKSRLLSDRFSAERPKGSFSTLEIQRTEQGDSAMYLCASSASGTGLTYEQYFGPGTRLTVT.

This clonotype was seen ten or more times. The V gene is TRBV28, the J gene TRBJ2-5; D is undetermined. The CDR3 runs 13 residues. The V and J ends lost 8 bases and 8 bases respectively, with 18 bases between them. The germline gives CDR1 MDHEN, CDR2 SYDVKM. CDR3 region: CASQFLPLYTQYF. DNA of the CDR3: TGTGCCAGCCAATTTCTGCCTCTTTATACCCAGTACTTC.

This clonotype was observed many times. This chain joins TRBV3-1 and TRBJ2-1, with 7 bases identical to TRBD2. Germline loops: CDR1 LGHDT, CDR2 YNNKEL (reference sequence). CDR3 length: 14 amino acids. The trim removed 6 bases at V and 0 bases at J, leaving 2 bases unmatched. The CDR3 protein is CASRLASSYNEQFF. In nucleotides, the CDR3 is TGTGCCAGCAGACTAGCGTCCTCCTACAATGAGCAGTTCTTC.

The rearrangement uses TRBV29-1 and TRBJ1-1; TRBD1 aligns across 8 bases. Germline CDR1 SQVTM, CDR2 ANQGSEA. This CDR3 has 12 amino acids. J lost 0 bases, V lost 7 bases, and 1 base had no gene match. The CDR3 DNA follows: TGCAGCGCGGACAGGGTGAACACTGAAGCTTTCTTT. Its protein product is CSADRVNTEAFF.